These T cell receptor beta chains were read from a single sample in a study of blood T cell repertoires in COVID-19. Clones were sequenced by immunoSEQ multiplex PCR, and TCRdb holds only the in-frame ones, with some missing. The sample records fewer than 500,000 clones, over 65% being singletons. Sequencing was done on a sample of peripheral blood. All receptors come from a human donor with acute or convalescent COVID-19. The donor label of this sample is uncertain. Each CDR3 is given with its conserved first and last residue. A D gene is named only where the DNA matches it firmly. Clone sizes are given selectively: once, few, many, or a class where the clone is expanded.

cdr3_length j_call v_call d_call clone_size cdr3_aa cdr3_nt
18 TRBJ1-1 TRBV7-8 TRBD1 NA CASSSPPGQGSFRTEAFF TGTGCCAGCAGCTCACCCCCGGGACAGGGTTCGTTTCGGACTGAAGCTTTCTTT
19 TRBJ2-2 TRBV5-1 TRBD2 once CASSLPLTSGGIETGELFF TGCGCCAGCAGCTTGCCGCTGACTAGCGGGGGAATTGAGACCGGGGAGCTGTTTTTT
16 TRBJ1-2 TRBV5-6 NA NA CASTPGWQWANYGYTF TGTGCCAGCACCCCCGGGTGGCAGTGGGCTAACTATGGCTACACCTTC
13 TRBJ2-7 TRBV18 NA NA CASSPGQTYEQYF TGTGCCAGCTCACCAGGGCAGACCTACGAGCAGTACTTC
17 TRBJ1-5 TRBV3-1/TRBV3-2 NA NA CASSHQYHGRGNQPQHF TGTGCCAGCAGCCATCAGTATCACGGGCGGGGCAATCAGCCCCAGCATTTT
15 TRBJ1-2 TRBV11-1 TRBD1 NA CASSSTGTGGIGYTF TGTGCCAGCAGTTCCACCGGCACAGGGGGCATCGGCTACACCTTC
16 TRBJ2-1 TRBV27 TRBD2 NA CASSSRLAREGNEQFF TGTGCCAGCAGCTCCCGACTAGCTAGGGAGGGGAATGAGCAGTTCTTC
16 TRBJ1-4 TRBV2 TRBD1 NA CASRRDRGKIGEKLFF TGTGCCAGCAGGAGGGACAGGGGGAAGATAGGTGAAAAACTGTTTTTT
15 TRBJ1-1 TRBV28 NA NA CASSATRPSGIGAFF TGTGCCAGCAGTGCCACACGTCCCTCGGGTATCGGAGCTTTCTTT
14 TRBJ1-4 TRBV5-1 NA few CASSLGYREEKLFF TGCGCCAGCAGCTTGGGTTACAGGGAAGAAAAACTGTTTTTT
15 TRBJ1-1 TRBV15 NA NA CATSRAPTGGTEAFF TGTGCCACCAGCAGAGCCCCGACAGGTGGGACTGAAGCTTTCTTT
14 TRBJ1-4 TRBV2 NA NA CASRRSAIEEKLFF TGTGCCAGCAGGCGGTCGGCGATCGAAGAAAAACTGTTTTTT
13 TRBJ1-2 TRBV3-1/TRBV3-2 TRBD1 NA CASSHLDRGGYTF TGTGCCAGCAGCCACTTGGACAGGGGAGGCTACACCTTC
11 TRBJ1-1 TRBV29-1 TRBD1 NA CSAQGQGFAFF TGCAGCGCACAGGGACAGGGGTTTGCTTTCTTT
11 TRBJ2-1 TRBV18 NA NA CASSPNQKQFF TGTGCCAGCTCACCGAATCAGAAGCAGTTCTTC
15 TRBJ2-7 TRBV7-2 NA NA CASSLVGDGTYEQYF TGTGCCAGCAGCTTAGTGGGCGACGGGACCTACGAGCAGTACTTC
13 TRBJ1-2 TRBV5-6 TRBD1 NA CASSLDRGPGYTF TGTGCCAGCAGCTTGGATAGGGGGCCAGGCTACACCTTC
13 TRBJ2-1 TRBV7-9 NA NA CASSLAGRGLEFF TGTGCCAGCAGCTTGGCGGGGAGAGGGTTAGAGTTCTTC
15 TRBJ1-2 TRBV6-5 NA NA CASSYSIGQNYGYTF TGTGCCAGCAGTTACTCGATCGGACAGAACTATGGCTACACCTTC
15 TRBJ1-5 TRBV4-1 NA NA CASSQTSGSGQPQHF TGCGCCAGCAGCCAGACCAGCGGGTCGGGTCAGCCCCAGCATTTT
13 TRBJ2-7 TRBV6-5 TRBD2 NA CATRGTSGYEQYF TGTGCCACCCGTGGGACTAGCGGCTACGAGCAGTACTTC
16 TRBJ1-1 TRBV6-6 NA NA CASRVFRGGMNTEAFF TGTGCCAGCAGAGTATTCAGGGGAGGGATGAACACTGAAGCTTTCTTT
13 TRBJ1-2 TRBV6-6 NA NA CAILSHGNSGYTF TGTGCCATCCTCTCCCACGGGAATAGTGGCTACACCTTC
12 TRBJ1-1 TRBV29-1 NA once CSGGQLNTEAFF TGCAGCGGTGGACAGCTGAACACTGAAGCTTTCTTT
14 TRBJ1-1 TRBV3-1/TRBV3-2 NA NA CASSPEVGGRAAFF TGTGCCAGCAGCCCCGAAGTGGGGGGACGGGCAGCTTTCTTT
14 TRBJ2-7 TRBV28 NA NA CASIPQGVSYEQYF TGTGCCAGCATCCCTCAGGGTGTCTCCTACGAGCAGTACTTC
13 TRBJ1-6 TRBV19 TRBD1 NA CASRDRNNSPLHF TGTGCCAGTAGGGACAGGAATAATTCACCCCTCCACTTT
16 TRBJ1-4 TRBV15 TRBD1 once CATSRGRQGAVEKLFF TGTGCCACCAGCAGAGGTCGACAGGGGGCGGTAGAAAAACTGTTTTTT
15 TRBJ1-4 TRBV18 TRBD1 NA CASSPTGGSNEKLFF TGTGCCAGCTCACCTACAGGGGGGTCCAATGAAAAACTGTTTTTT
17 TRBJ1-4 TRBV14 NA few CASSQGHGQSQFEKLFF TGTGCCAGCAGCCAAGGCCACGGACAGAGTCAATTTGAAAAACTGTTTTTT
14 TRBJ1-1 TRBV18 TRBD1 NA CASSPDRGRTEAFF TGTGCCAGCTCACCGGACAGGGGGAGGACTGAAGCTTTCTTT
14 TRBJ1-1 TRBV18 NA NA CASSPRNTDNGAFF TGTGCCAGCTCACCACGCAACACAGACAACGGAGCTTTCTTT
17 TRBJ1-5 TRBV2 TRBD1 NA CASSGMIEGARNQPQHF TGTGCCAGCAGTGGGATGATTGAGGGGGCTCGCAATCAGCCCCAGCATTTT
16 TRBJ2-5 TRBV5-1 TRBD2 NA CATYQGLAGGQETQYF TGCGCCACCTACCAGGGGCTAGCGGGGGGTCAAGAGACCCAGTACTTC
13 TRBJ2-7 TRBV28 TRBD2 NA CASTLDLAGELYF TGTGCCAGCACCTTAGACTTGGCGGGAGAGTTGTACTTC
16 TRBJ1-3 TRBV7-2 NA NA CASSQGRGNSGNTIYF TGTGCCAGCAGCCAAGGAAGAGGAAACTCTGGAAACACCATATATTTT
17 TRBJ1-4 TRBV14 TRBD1 NA CASSQGGQGLTNEKLFF TGTGCCAGCAGCCAAGGAGGACAGGGGCTAACTAATGAAAAACTGTTTTTT
17 TRBJ1-6 TRBV5-6 NA NA CASSLVGGGRRDSPLHF TGTGCCAGCAGCTTGGTAGGCGGGGGCCGTCGGGATTCACCCCTCCACTTT
16 TRBJ2-1 TRBV7-8 TRBD2 NA CASFSGGRSSYNEQFF TGTGCCAGTTTTAGCGGGGGCCGGAGCTCCTACAATGAGCAGTTCTTC
13 TRBJ2-3 TRBV2 NA NA CASRTGSTDTQYF TGTGCCAGCAGAACAGGGTCCACAGATACGCAGTATTTT
14 TRBJ1-5 TRBV6-4 TRBD1 NA CASSDRGGNQPQHF TGTGCCAGCAGCGACAGGGGCGGCAATCAGCCCCAGCATTTT
13 TRBJ2-1 TRBV18 NA NA CASSPVSSHEQFF TGTGCCAGCTCACCAGTATCTAGTCATGAGCAGTTCTTC